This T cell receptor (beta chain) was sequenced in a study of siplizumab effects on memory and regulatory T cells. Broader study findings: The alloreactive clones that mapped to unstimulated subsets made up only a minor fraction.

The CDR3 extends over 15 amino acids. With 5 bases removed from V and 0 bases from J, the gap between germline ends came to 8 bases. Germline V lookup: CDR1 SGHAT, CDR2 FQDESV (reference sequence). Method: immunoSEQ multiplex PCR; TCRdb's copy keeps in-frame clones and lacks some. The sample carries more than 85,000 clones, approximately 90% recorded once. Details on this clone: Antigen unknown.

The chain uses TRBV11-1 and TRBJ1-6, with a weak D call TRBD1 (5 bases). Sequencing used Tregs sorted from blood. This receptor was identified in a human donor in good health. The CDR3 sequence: CASSRQSSYNSPLHF. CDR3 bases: TGTGCCAGCAGCCGACAGAGCTCCTATAATTCACCCCTCCACTTT.